What follows are 16 T cell receptor beta chains derived from one specimen sequenced in a study of T cell repertoires in cytomegalovirus infection. TCRdb ran MiXCR on the reads and lists one entry per CDR3 protein. The sample consists of roughly 730,000 distinct CDR3 sequences, around 32% of them appearing once. The antigens these receptors bind are not known. This specimen was cultured PBMCs, taken from culture after CMV antigen stimulation. These receptors all stem from a human donor in good health (CMV status not recorded). Some clones in this sample may be carry-over from other donors' samples.

V gene TRBV12-3 or TRBV12-4 combines with J gene TRBJ2-7; possibly TRBD2 for D (6 bases). V was pared by 3 bases and J by 7 bases, with 13 bases between. The CDR3 is made up of 13 amino acids. The CDR3 coding sequence is TGTGCCAGCAGTTTCGGGGGATCGCGGGAGCAGTACTTC. Protein product: CASSFGGSREQYF.

The chain combines TRBV4-1 with TRBJ2-7; D may be TRBD2 (5 bases). There are 13 residues in the CDR3. The V gene's germline CDR1 is MGHRA and CDR2 YSYEKL. Trimming cost V 5 bases and J 3 bases, with 11 bases left between them. The CDR3 sequence is CASSRTYNYEQYF. The CDR3 coding sequence is TGCGCCAGCAGCAGGACTTACAACTACGAGCAGTACTTC.

The chain employs TRBV11-2 and TRBJ1-4; 9 bases match TRBD1. With V trimmed by 4 bases and J by 7 bases, 10 bases remained unmatched. Per germline, CDR1 SGHAT and CDR2 FQNNGV. The CDR3 is 16 amino acids. The CDR3 region has the DNA TGTGCCAGCAGCTCCTACCGGGACAGGGTGTCTGAAAAACTGTTTTTT. This sequence encodes CASSSYRDRVSEKLFF.

The chain uses TRBV20-1 and TRBJ2-1; D is uncertain. Trimming took 2 bases from V and 0 from J, leaving 14 bases between them. The CDR3 spans 16 residues. Germline-derived CDR1 and CDR2 are DFQATT and SNEGSKA (reference sequence). The CDR3 sequence: CSARTAAPSSYNEQFF. CDR3 in DNA: TGCAGTGCTAGAACAGCCGCACCGAGCTCCTACAATGAGCAGTTCTTC.

This chain connects TRBV4-1 to TRBJ1-1; 7 nucleotides align to TRBD1. The V gene's germline CDR1 is MGHRA and CDR2 YSYEKL. The CDR3 has 11 amino acids. The V segment lost 9 bases and the J segment 3 bases; nucleotides outside the gene matches: 1. CDR3 in amino acids: CARQGYTEAFF. In DNA, the CDR3 is TGCGCCAGACAGGGGTACACTGAAGCTTTCTTT.

The V and J genes are TRBV6-2 or TRBV6-3 and TRBJ2-1; 9 positions agree with TRBD2. The CDR3 length is 16 residues. V lost 6 bases and J lost 8; bases outside the gene matches: 14. Germline values: CDR1 MNHEY, CDR2 SVGEGT. CDR3 nucleotides: TGTGCCAGCAGACCCTATAGCGGGAGAGGTTTCGATGAGCAGTTCTTC. Its protein product is CASRPYSGRGFDEQFF.

This chain uses TRBV28 with TRBJ2-1; D possibly matches TRBD1 or TRBD2 (5 bases each). CDR1 and CDR2 from the germline V gene are MDHEN and SYDVKM. The germline V and J ends were trimmed by 5 bases and 8 bases, with 13 bases remaining between them. The CDR3 loop spans 13 amino acids. CDR3 region: CASSPPGLYEQFF. The CDR3 region has the DNA TGTGCCAGCAGTCCCCCGGGGCTGTATGAGCAGTTCTTC. The full variable domain, rest sourced from reference TRBV28 and TRBJ2-1, is DVKVTQSSRYLVKRTGEKVFLECVQDMDHENMFWYRQDPGLGLRLIYFSYDVKMKEKGDIPEGYSVSREKKERFSLILESASTNQTSMYLCASSPPGLYEQFFGPGTRLTVL.

This clonotype was recorded many times. The chain combines TRBV7-2 with TRBJ2-7; perhaps TRBD1 as D (5 bases). The V gene's germline CDR1 is SGHTA and CDR2 FQGNSA. The CDR3 is 14 residues long. Trimming took 0 bases from V and 4 from J, leaving 10 bases between them. The CDR3 region has the DNA TGTGCCAGCAGCTTAGCGGGGCCCGTTTACGAGCAGTACTTC. Protein: CASSLAGPVYEQYF.

The V gene is TRBV6-5, the J gene TRBJ1-2, with a tentative D call TRBD1 (5 bases). Germline CDR1 is MNHEY and CDR2 is SVGAGI. Trimming removed 2 bases from V and 5 bases from J, with 15 bases in between. The CDR3 runs 15 residues. CDR3 amino acids: CASSYGETEGYGYTF. The DNA of the CDR3 is TGTGCCAGCAGTTACGGGGAGACCGAGGGGTATGGCTACACCTTC.

J is TRBJ1-1 and V is TRBV7-9; TRBD1 matches at 8 bases. This CDR3 region has 15 residues. CDR1 and CDR2 (germline): SEHNR, FQNEAQ (reference sequence). Trimming at V came to 4 bases and at J to 1 base, leaving 5 bases not matched to a gene. The CDR3 sequence is CASSSMTGANTEAFF. The CDR3 DNA reads TGTGCCAGCAGCTCAATGACAGGGGCGAACACTGAAGCTTTCTTT. The full variable domain, in which reference TRBV7-9 and TRBJ1-1 provide the parts outside the CDR3, is DTGVSQNPRHKITKRGQNVTFRCDPISEHNRLYWYRQTLGQGPEFLTYFQNEAQLEKSRLLSDRFSAERPKGSFSTLEIQRTEQGDSAMYLCASSSMTGANTEAFFGQGTRLTVV.

This clonotype was recorded at least ten times. The V and J genes are TRBV7-8 and TRBJ1-3, with D possibly being TRBD1 (5 bases). The CDR3 sequence is 15 residues long. The V gene lost 5 bases and the J gene lost 0 bases, with 11 bases spanning the gap. Germline lookup yields CDR1 SGHVS and CDR2 FQNEAQ. CDR3 sequence (DNA): TGTGCCAGCAGCATACTGGACAACTCTGGAAACACCATATATTTT. This translates into CASSILDNSGNTIYF.

The gene calls are TRBV12-3 or TRBV12-4 and TRBJ2-1; TRBD2 aligns across 12 bases. V lost 10 bases to trimming and J lost 6 bases; unmatched junction nucleotides: 10. This CDR3 has 15 amino acids. The CDR3 sequence: CATRPTSGRVNEQFF. DNA of the CDR3: TGTGCCACCCGTCCGACTAGCGGGAGAGTCAATGAGCAGTTCTTC.

The J gene is TRBJ2-5, the V gene TRBV18; 9 bases agree with TRBD2. J was trimmed by 5 bases and V by 1 base; bases with no gene match: 5. The length of the CDR3 is 15 residues. From germline, CDR1 is KGHSH and CDR2 LQKENI. In DNA form, the CDR3 reads TGTGCCAGCTCACCACGGCTAGCGGGACACGAGACCCAGTACTTC. This gives the protein CASSPRLAGHETQYF.

The chain carries TRBV18 and TRBJ2-5; tentatively, D is TRBD1 (6 bases). Germline V gene sequence: CDR1 KGHSH, CDR2 LQKENI. This CDR3 comprises 16 residues. With 1 base removed from V and 3 bases from J, the gap between germline ends came to 15 bases. The chain's CDR3 is CASSPLSGRGEETQYF. CDR3 nucleotides: TGTGCCAGCTCACCACTTTCGGGCAGGGGAGAAGAGACCCAGTACTTC.

This chain uses TRBV11-2 with TRBJ2-1, with 11 bases matching TRBD2. V was clipped by 1 base and J by 4 bases; unmatched bases: 6. CDR1 and CDR2 (germline): SGHAT, FQNNGV. CDR3 length: 17 residues. CDR3 amino acids: CASSLAPRLAGYNEQFF. In DNA, the CDR3 is TGTGCCAGCAGCTTAGCTCCTCGACTAGCGGGGTACAATGAGCAGTTCTTC. The full variable domain, completed using reference TRBV11-2 and TRBJ2-1, is EAGVAQSPRYKIIEKRQSVAFWCNPISGHATLYWYQQILGQGPKLLIQFQNNGVVDDSQLPKDRFSAERLKGVDSTLKIQPAKLEDSAVYLCASSLAPRLAGYNEQFFGPGTRLTVL.

This clonotype was seen a few times. The rearrangement uses TRBV28 and TRBJ2-4, with a possible D match to TRBD1 (6 bases). Trimming took off 7 bases at V and 0 bases at J, with 16 bases between the two ends. Germline values: CDR1 MDHEN, CDR2 SYDVKM. The CDR3 covers 16 residues. DNA for the CDR3: TGTGCCAGCACCCGTACCAGGGGATTAGCCAAAAACATTCAGTACTTC. Amino acid sequence: CASTRTRGLAKNIQYF.